This is a list of T cell receptor beta chains from one sample in a study of T-cell reconstitution after alpha-beta-depleted transplantation in children. TCRdb itself ran the PCR reads through MiXCR, one entry per CDR3 protein. This sample has 500,000 to 600,000 distinct CDR3 sequences; about a quarter occur once, and the top ten carry about 35%. The sequencing here drew on PBMCs, taken before TCRalphabeta/CD19-depleted stem cell transplant. The source of these receptors is a boy younger than two with Wiskott-Aldrich syndrome, due to receive a stem cell transplant. Each CDR3 is given with its conserved first and last residue. Fields, in order: J gene, V gene, D gene, clone size, CDR3 protein, CDR3 DNA. D genes are given only for firm matches. Clone size is stated in some rows and not others, as once, few, many or a class when expanded.

>TRBJ2-7|TRBV5-1|.|.
CASSVKGGINEQYF
TGCGCCAGCAGCGTCAAGGGGGGCATCAACGAGCAGTACTTC
>TRBJ2-1|TRBV2|.|.
CASWDPYNEQFF
TGTGCCTCGTGGGACCCCTACAATGAGCAGTTCTTC
>TRBJ2-5|TRBV11-1|.|.
CASSLAGGVQETQYF
TGTGCCAGCAGCTTAGCCGGGGGAGTACAAGAGACCCAGTACTTC
>TRBJ2-7|TRBV5-1|.|few
CASSRGNSGTGEQYF
TGCGCCAGCAGCCGAGGGAACTCGGGAACGGGCGAGCAGTACTTC
>TRBJ2-3|TRBV3-1|.|.
CASSQGKGTDTQYF
TGTGCCAGCAGCCAAGGGAAGGGGACAGATACGCAGTATTTT
>TRBJ2-1|TRBV5-5|.|few
CASSLELAYEQFF
TGTGCCAGCAGCTTGGAACTAGCCTATGAGCAGTTCTTC
>TRBJ2-5|TRBV12-3/TRBV12-4|.|.
CASSLEAGQETHYF
TGTGCCAGCAGTTTAGAAGCGGGACAAGAGACCCACTACTTC
>TRBJ2-5|TRBV7-3|.|few
CASSKRQGETQYF
TGTGCCAGCAGCAAAAGGCAGGGGGAGACCCAGTACTTC
>TRBJ1-1|TRBV18|.|.
CASSLLQGRMNTEAFF
TGTGCCAGCTCACTACTACAGGGACGTATGAACACTGAAGCTTTCTTT
>TRBJ2-2|TRBV3-1|TRBD1|.
CASSHIGGANGELFF
TGTGCCAGCAGCCATATAGGGGGCGCGAACGGGGAGCTGTTTTTT
>TRBJ2-3|TRBV5-1|TRBD2|many
CASSLLAGGSDTQYF
TGCGCCAGCAGCCTGCTAGCGGGTGGGTCGGATACGCAGTATTTT
>TRBJ2-1|TRBV5-1|TRBD2|.
CATRRGLGKDEQFF
TGCGCCACCAGGAGGGGACTAGGTAAAGATGAGCAGTTCTTC
>TRBJ2-4|TRBV20-1|.|.
CSARRGENIQYF
TGCAGTGCAAGGAGGGGTGAAAACATTCAGTACTTC
>TRBJ2-3|TRBV5-1|TRBD2|.
CASSSLEREATDTQYF
TGCGCCAGCAGCTCTCTGGAGCGGGAGGCCACAGATACGCAGTATTTT
>TRBJ2-7|TRBV5-1|TRBD2|.
CASSLVSPGGPPYEQYF
TGCGCCAGCAGCTTGGTGTCGCCGGGAGGGCCCCCCTACGAGCAGTACTTC
>TRBJ2-5|TRBV5-1|TRBD1|many
CASSLTGDQETQYF
TGCGCCAGCAGCTTAACAGGGGACCAAGAGACCCAGTACTTC
>TRBJ1-3|TRBV7-3|TRBD1|few
CASSSSGGKGNTIYF
TGTGCCAGCAGCTCTTCAGGGGGTAAAGGAAACACCATATATTTT
>TRBJ1-1|TRBV11-2|TRBD1|few
CASSYGDRALNTEAFF
TGTGCCAGCAGCTACGGGGACAGGGCCTTGAACACTGAAGCTTTCTTT
>TRBJ2-7|TRBV3-1|TRBD1|.
CASSQETGALGEQYF
TGTGCCAGCAGCCAAGAAACAGGGGCCCTGGGCGAGCAGTACTTC
>TRBJ2-1|TRBV6-5|TRBD2|.
CASSYAGLADNEQFF
TGTGCCAGCAGTTACGCAGGACTAGCGGACAATGAGCAGTTCTTC
>TRBJ2-1|TRBV7-3|.|.
CASSLTGPSVNEQFF
TGTGCCAGCAGCTTAACGGGGCCTAGCGTAAATGAGCAGTTCTTC
>TRBJ2-3|TRBV20-1|TRBD2|few
CSATRGADTQYF
TGCAGTGCTACTCGGGGGGCAGATACGCAGTATTTT
>TRBJ1-3|TRBV20-1|TRBD1|.
CSARDFGTGGRSGNTIYF
TGCAGTGCTAGAGATTTTGGGACAGGGGGCAGGAGTGGAAACACCATATATTTT
>TRBJ2-3|TRBV18|TRBD2|.
CASSPTSGYTDTQYF
TGTGCCAGCTCACCCACTAGCGGTTACACAGATACGCAGTATTTT
>TRBJ1-3|TRBV28|.|few
CATLSSGNTIYF
TGTGCCACCCTTTCCTCTGGAAACACCATATATTTT
>TRBJ1-5|TRBV5-5|TRBD1|.
CASSLVPGGDQPQHF
TGTGCCAGCAGCTTGGTCCCAGGGGGCGATCAGCCCCAGCATTTT
>TRBJ2-2|TRBV2|.|.
CASSEVKGTGELFF
TGTGCCAGCAGTGAGGTAAAGGGTACCGGGGAGCTGTTTTTT
>TRBJ1-2|TRBV4-1|.|few
CASSQVSAPFYGYTF
TGCGCCAGCAGCCAGGTCTCAGCACCGTTCTATGGCTACACCTTC
>TRBJ1-6|TRBV14|.|few
CASSQEARFSPLHF
TGTGCCAGCAGCCAAGAGGCACGGTTCTCACCCCTCCACTTT
>TRBJ2-1|TRBV14|TRBD2|once
CASSHGPNRGSRLNNEQFF
TGTGCCAGCAGCCATGGACCTAATCGCGGGAGCAGGTTAAACAATGAGCAGTTCTTC
>TRBJ2-5|TRBV12-3/TRBV12-4|.|.
CASSRNRLEETQYF
TGTGCCAGCAGTCGGAATAGACTCGAAGAGACCCAGTACTTC
>TRBJ2-3|TRBV5-1|.|.
CASNTGDKATDTQYF
TGCGCCAGCAACACCGGGGATAAGGCCACAGATACGCAGTATTTT
>TRBJ2-5|TRBV5-1|.|.
CASSFQTYQETQYF
TGCGCCAGCAGCTTTCAAACGTACCAAGAGACCCAGTACTTC
>TRBJ2-1|TRBV27|TRBD1|.
CASSLSWTGVNEQFF
TGTGCCAGCAGTTTATCGTGGACAGGGGTCAATGAGCAGTTCTTC
>TRBJ2-5|TRBV28|TRBD1|.
CASSLLGQGGQETQYF
TGTGCCAGCAGTCTCCTCGGACAGGGGGGGCAAGAGACCCAGTACTTC
>TRBJ2-5|TRBV10-3|.|few
CAISAPGRGRETQYF
TGTGCCATCAGTGCCCCGGGAAGGGGCCGGGAGACCCAGTACTTC
>TRBJ2-7|TRBV5-1|TRBD2|.
CASSWSVVAGVLGASYEQYF
TGCGCCAGCAGCTGGAGCGTTGTAGCGGGAGTCCTTGGAGCTTCCTACGAGCAGTACTTC
>TRBJ2-3|TRBV5-1|.|.
CASSLEGESTQYF
TGCGCCAGCAGCTTGGAGGGCGAGTCAACGCAGTATTTT
>TRBJ2-1|TRBV28|.|.
CASRGGASPNEQFF
TGTGCCAGCAGGGGGGGGGCTAGTCCCAATGAGCAGTTCTTC
>TRBJ2-7|TRBV28|.|few
CASSLRGEYLGLEQYF
TGTGCCAGCAGTTTGAGAGGGGAATACTTGGGGCTAGAGCAGTACTTC
>TRBJ2-2|TRBV9|.|.
CASSVAGSSTGELFF
TGTGCCAGCAGCGTAGCCGGGAGCTCCACCGGGGAGCTGTTTTTT
>TRBJ2-1|TRBV5-1|.|.
CASSPPRGTYNEQFF
TGCGCCAGCAGCCCGCCCAGGGGAACCTACAATGAGCAGTTCTTC
>TRBJ2-1|TRBV20-1|.|.
CSARRTGPNVEQFF
TGCAGTGCTAGGAGGACTGGCCCCAATGTTGAGCAGTTCTTC
>TRBJ2-4|TRBV3-1|.|.
CASSQLQNIQYF
TGTGCCAGCAGCCAGCTACAAAACATTCAGTACTTC
>TRBJ1-3|TRBV20-1|TRBD1|.
CSARDWGTGPIRSRNTIYF
TGCAGTGCTAGAGATTGGGGGACAGGCCCTATACGTTCGCGTAACACCATATATTTT
>TRBJ2-5|TRBV5-1|TRBD2|.
CASSLPGLVETQYF
TGCGCCAGCAGCTTACCGGGACTAGTGGAGACCCAGTACTTC
>TRBJ2-1|TRBV28|TRBD1|.
CASSFAFGQGNYEQFF
TGTGCCAGCAGTTTCGCATTCGGACAGGGGAACTATGAGCAGTTCTTC
>TRBJ2-1|TRBV7-2|TRBD2|few
CASTPGLAGGSYNEQFF
TGTGCCAGCACCCCGGGCCTAGCGGGAGGCTCCTACAATGAGCAGTTCTTC
>TRBJ2-3|TRBV5-1|.|.
CASSLELTAYRTDTQYF
TGCGCCAGCAGCTTGGAACTCACGGCGTACCGCACAGATACGCAGTATTTT
>TRBJ2-3|TRBV5-1|.|.
CASGTPSATDTQYF
TGCGCCAGCGGTACACCGAGCGCCACAGATACGCAGTATTTT
>TRBJ2-5|TRBV12-3/TRBV12-4|TRBD2|.
CASSPLGGRGETQYF
TGTGCCAGCAGCCCCCTTGGCGGGAGGGGAGAGACCCAGTACTTC
>TRBJ2-2|TRBV11-2|.|.
CASSLGSGNAGELFF
TGTGCCAGCAGCTTAGGGTCGGGGAATGCCGGGGAGCTGTTTTTT
>TRBJ1-1|TRBV18|.|few
CASSPQGIPEAFF
TGTGCCAGCTCACCTCAGGGAATACCTGAAGCTTTCTTT
>TRBJ2-3|TRBV27|TRBD2|many
CASSFGGTSTDTQYF
TGTGCCAGCAGTTTCGGGGGGACTAGCACAGATACGCAGTATTTT
>TRBJ2-7|TRBV7-2|TRBD2|few
CASSSQGAGGPHEQYF
TGTGCCAGCAGCTCCCAGGGCGCGGGAGGGCCCCACGAGCAGTACTTC
>TRBJ1-4|TRBV5-1|.|.
CASSFGQTNEKLFF
TGCGCCAGCAGCTTTGGACAGACAAATGAAAAACTGTTTTTT
>TRBJ1-1|TRBV10-3|.|few
CAISASRTDTEAFF
TGTGCCATCAGTGCGAGCAGAACGGACACTGAAGCTTTCTTT